One and the same sample provided the 20 T cell receptor beta chains below, sequenced in a study of T-cell reconstitution after alpha-beta-depleted transplantation in children. As it was prepared, the TCRbeta library received unique molecular identifiers. Via MiXCR, TCRdb re-called the PCR reads, giving one row per CDR3 protein. The table shows around 500,000 distinct CDR3 sequences, with about 23% occurring only once. Sample: PBMCs, mostly from graft donor cells, taken 360 days after TCRalphabeta/CD19-depleted stem cell transplant. The receptors originated from a boy under three years old who had a stem cell transplant for acute myeloid leukemia, so the T cells may come from the graft donor.

This clonotype was counted a few times. The chain couples TRBV20-1 to TRBJ2-7; 10 bases fit TRBD1. V was pared by 5 bases and J by 5 bases, with 6 bases of the junction left unmatched. This CDR3 has 13 amino acids. Germline CDR1 DFQATT, CDR2 SNEGSKA (reference sequence). CDR3 nucleotides: TGCAGTGCTCGACAGGGGGCTTTCGACGAGCAGTACTTC. This gives the protein CSARQGAFDEQYF.

This chain joins TRBV4-1 and TRBJ1-1; 8 nucleotides match TRBD1. CDR1 and CDR2 from the germline V gene are MGHRA and YSYEKL. Trimming removed 3 bases from V and 9 bases from J; junction bases left unmatched: 9. CDR3 length equals 14 residues. The CDR3 loop is CASSQETRTGQAFF. As DNA, the CDR3 is TGCGCCAGCAGCCAGGAGACGCGGACAGGGCAAGCTTTCTTT.

The V gene is TRBV12-3 or TRBV12-4, the J gene TRBJ1-5, with TRBD1 matching 11 bases. The ends lost 5 bases at V and 6 bases at J; junction bases unmatched: 6. The length of the CDR3 is 15 residues. The CDR3 is CASSPGQGAVQPQHF. The CDR3 DNA follows: TGTGCCAGCAGTCCCGGACAGGGGGCTGTTCAGCCCCAGCATTTT.

This clonotype was seen repeatedly, ten times or more. The rearrangement joins TRBV7-9 to TRBJ2-5; TRBD1 might be the D (5 bases). The V gene lost 2 bases and the J gene lost 1 base, with 14 bases spanning the gap. The germline gives CDR1 SEHNR, CDR2 FQNEAQ (reference sequence). This CDR3 has 16 amino acids. CDR3 in amino acids: CASSLIGARGQETQYF. The CDR3 DNA reads TGTGCCAGCAGCTTAATAGGGGCTAGGGGCCAAGAGACCCAGTACTTC.

This clonotype came up a few times. The gene calls are TRBV29-1 and TRBJ2-5, with TRBD1 matching over 10 bases. This CDR3 spans 15 amino acids. The germline gives CDR1 SQVTM, CDR2 ANQGSEA. J lost 4 bases, V lost 5 bases, and 10 bases had no gene match. CDR3 sequence (DNA): TGCAGCGTTTCGGGACAGGGGCCCGGGGGAGAGACCCAGTACTTC. Translating it yields CSVSGQGPGGETQYF.

This clonotype was detected ten times or more. The chain joins TRBV15 to TRBJ2-5, with 7 bases lining up with TRBD2. Germline assignment: CDR1 LNHNV and CDR2 YYDKDF (reference sequence). The V segment lost 5 bases and the J segment 1 base; nucleotides outside the gene matches: 10. This CDR3 has 16 residues. The CDR3 coding sequence is TGTGCCACCAGCCCTCATGATAGCGGGTTCCAAGAGACCCAGTACTTC. As protein: CATSPHDSGFQETQYF.

This clonotype came up a few times. The chain employs TRBV14 and TRBJ2-1; D gene uncertain. The CDR3 covers 15 residues. The germline V gene has CDR1 SGHDN and CDR2 FVKESK. V was shortened by 6 bases and J by 0 bases, with 12 bases between the two germline ends. The CDR3 protein is CASSYPQSSYNEQFF. For the CDR3, the DNA is TGTGCCAGCAGTTACCCTCAGAGCTCCTACAATGAGCAGTTCTTC.

The chain is built from TRBV4-1 and TRBJ2-3, with 15 bases aligning to TRBD2. Losses at the gene ends were 0 bases for V and 2 bases for J; bases not matched to a gene: 12. CDR3 length equals 21 residues. Germline CDR1 and CDR2: MGHRA and YSYEKL. As DNA, the CDR3 is TGCGCCAGCAGCCAAGAGAGACCGGGACTAGCGGGGGGCCCACTCACAGATACGCAGTATTTT. It is translated as CASSQERPGLAGGPLTDTQYF.

The rearrangement joins TRBV7-2 to TRBJ1-2; D is uncertain. CDR3 length equals 14 residues. CDR1 is SGHTA and CDR2 is FQGNSA in the germline V gene. The V end was cut by 1 base, the J end by 4 bases, with 10 bases between. The CDR3 loop is CASSLGVTGYGYTF. CDR3 in DNA: TGTGCCAGCAGCTTAGGCGTTACGGGCTATGGCTACACCTTC.

This clonotype appeared a few times. This sequence joins TRBV5-1 and TRBJ2-1; D is uncertain. The CDR3 spans 14 residues. The V end was cut by 0 bases, the J end by 6 bases, with 10 bases between. Per germline, CDR1 SGHRS and CDR2 YFSETQ. The CDR3 DNA reads as TGCGCCAGCAGCTTGGACATCGGCCCCAATGAGCAGTTCTTC. Its translation: CASSLDIGPNEQFF.

This clonotype was counted between two and nine times. The chain carries TRBV20-1 and TRBJ2-4; 8 bases line up with TRBD1. With V trimmed by 2 bases and J by 0 bases, 9 bases remained unmatched. The CDR3 consists of 17 residues. Germline assignment: CDR1 DFQATT and CDR2 SNEGSKA (reference sequence). The CDR3 DNA is TGCAGTGCTAGAAACCAGGCCAGGGGGCTAGCCAAAAACATTCAGTACTTC. Its protein product is CSARNQARGLAKNIQYF.

This clonotype was picked up many times. The chain is built from TRBV7-2 and TRBJ1-1; no clear D. The CDR3 contains 13 residues. Germline V CDR1 and CDR2: SGHTA, FQGNSA. With 1 base removed from V and 7 bases from J, the gap between germline ends came to 10 bases. The CDR3 DNA reads as TGTGCCAGCAGCTTAGGCTATCACCTTGAAGCTTTCTTT. As protein: CASSLGYHLEAFF.

This clonotype has at least ten counts. The chain carries TRBV6-2 or TRBV6-3 and TRBJ2-3; 15 bases fit TRBD2. Germline lookup yields CDR1 MNHEY and CDR2 SVGEGT. This CDR3 is 18 amino acids long. The V gene end was trimmed by 2 bases and the J gene end by 3 bases; junction bases not matched to a gene: 6. CDR3 nucleotide sequence: TGTGCCAGCAGTTACCCCGGGACTAGCGGGGGGTTGACAGATACGCAGTATTTT. Residues: CASSYPGTSGGLTDTQYF.

The chain has TRBV4-3 and TRBJ2-3; maybe TRBD2 (7 bases). The ends were cut back, 0 bases at V and 5 bases at J, with 18 bases in the middle. CDR3 length equals 17 residues. The germline V gene has CDR1 LGHNA and CDR2 YSLEER. The CDR3 sequence: CASSQDREVGGGDTQYF. Written as DNA, the CDR3 is TGCGCCAGCAGCCAAGACCGGGAAGTAGGGGGGGGAGATACGCAGTATTTT.

The sample holds a few counts of this clonotype. V and J are TRBV15 and TRBJ2-7, with D perhaps TRBD1 or TRBD2 (6 bases each). The CDR3 runs to 12 residues. CDR1 is LNHNV, CDR2 YYDKDF, per germline (reference sequence). V was shortened by 3 bases and J by 6 bases, with 9 bases between the two germline ends. The CDR3 bases are TGTGCCACCAGCAGGAGGGGGGTCGAGCAGTACGTC. Its protein is CATSRRGVEQYV.

The sample holds a few counts of this clonotype. The chain recombines TRBV20-1 with TRBJ1-4, with D uncertain. CDR1 and CDR2 from the germline V gene are DFQATT and SNEGSKA (reference sequence). V was shortened by 1 base and J by 6 bases, with 12 bases between the two germline ends. There are 14 residues in the CDR3. The CDR3 DNA is TGCAGTGCTAGAGGAGCCGTGGGGTATGAAAAACTGTTTTTT. This translates into CSARGAVGYEKLFF.

The chain has TRBV7-9 and TRBJ1-1, with D hard to call. Per the germline V gene, CDR1 is SEHNR and CDR2 is FQNEAQ (reference sequence). The CDR3 runs 14 residues. V was shortened by 3 bases and J by 1 base, with 9 bases between the two germline ends. Here the CDR3 reads CASSFPSRNTEAFF. The CDR3, as DNA: TGTGCCAGCAGCTTCCCTTCAAGGAACACTGAAGCTTTCTTT.

This clonotype was picked up one time. A junction boundary mismatches the germline segment, possibly from a read error. J is TRBJ1-1 and V is TRBV12-3 or TRBV12-4; 9 bases align to TRBD1. The CDR3 has 19 amino acids. This CDR3 reads CTSRLGTGWEGNPLTEAFF. CDR3 DNA: TGTACCAGCAGACTCGGGACAGGGTGGGAAGGGAACCCACTGACCGAAGCTTTCTTT.

This clonotype turned up a few times. The chain has TRBV20-1 and TRBJ1-6; the match to TRBD1 covers 8 bases. The CDR3 covers 15 residues. Germline V gene sequence: CDR1 DFQATT, CDR2 SNEGSKA (reference sequence). J was trimmed by 8 bases and V by 3 bases; bases with no gene match: 9. The CDR3 spells CSARPQGANYSPLHF. The DNA of the CDR3 is TGCAGTGCTAGGCCCCAGGGGGCGAATTATTCACCCCTCCACTTT.

This clonotype was recorded many times. CDR3 residues: CASSLRQGTYEQYV. CDR3 DNA: TGTGCCAGCAGTTTACGACAGGGAACCTACGAGCAGTACGTC. J is TRBJ2-7 and V is TRBV28, with TRBD1 matching over 7 bases. This CDR3 spans 14 amino acids. J was trimmed by 2 bases and V by 2 bases; bases with no gene match: 3. Germline CDR1 reads MDHEN; CDR2 reads SYDVKM.